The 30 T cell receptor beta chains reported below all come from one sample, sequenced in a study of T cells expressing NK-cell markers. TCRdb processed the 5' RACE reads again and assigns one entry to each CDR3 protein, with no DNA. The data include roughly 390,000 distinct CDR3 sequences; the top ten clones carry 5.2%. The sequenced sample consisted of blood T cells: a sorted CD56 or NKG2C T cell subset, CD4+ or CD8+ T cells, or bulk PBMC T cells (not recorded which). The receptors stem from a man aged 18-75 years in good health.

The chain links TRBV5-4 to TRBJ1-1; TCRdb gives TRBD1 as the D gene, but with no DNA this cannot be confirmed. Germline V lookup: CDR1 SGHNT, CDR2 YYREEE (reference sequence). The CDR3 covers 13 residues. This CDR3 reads CASSGEDRAEAFF.

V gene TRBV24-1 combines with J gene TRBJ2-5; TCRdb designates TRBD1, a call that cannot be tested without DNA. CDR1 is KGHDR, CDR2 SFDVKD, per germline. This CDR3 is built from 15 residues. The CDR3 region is CATGDRAKFRETQYF.

The CDR3 protein is CATSSRDRGLDEQFF. The V gene is TRBV24-1, the J gene TRBJ2-1; TCRdb proposes TRBD1, but this gene call is untestable without DNA. Germline V lookup: CDR1 KGHDR, CDR2 SFDVKD. The CDR3 is 15 amino acids.

CDR3 sequence: CASSINIGSGWGELFF. The chain links TRBV12-3 or TRBV12-4 to TRBJ2-2; TCRdb indicates TRBD1, and absent DNA this call remains unverified. The CDR3 loop spans 16 amino acids.

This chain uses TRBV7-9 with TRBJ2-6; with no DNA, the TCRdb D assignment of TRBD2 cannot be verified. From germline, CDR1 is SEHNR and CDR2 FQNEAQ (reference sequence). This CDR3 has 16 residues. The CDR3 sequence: CASSHGLHSGANVLTF.

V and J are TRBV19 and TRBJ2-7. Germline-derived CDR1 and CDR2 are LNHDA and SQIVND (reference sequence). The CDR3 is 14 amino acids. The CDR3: CASMDVGGGLEQYF.

The CDR3 is CASSNRGETQYF. The genes are TRBV3-1 and TRBJ2-5. This CDR3 is 12 amino acids long. Germline lookup yields CDR1 LGHDT and CDR2 YNNKEL (reference sequence).

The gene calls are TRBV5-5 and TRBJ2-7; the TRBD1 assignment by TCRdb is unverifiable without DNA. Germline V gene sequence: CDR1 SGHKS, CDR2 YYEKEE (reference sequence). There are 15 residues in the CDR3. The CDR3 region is CASSPDTLSSYEQYF.

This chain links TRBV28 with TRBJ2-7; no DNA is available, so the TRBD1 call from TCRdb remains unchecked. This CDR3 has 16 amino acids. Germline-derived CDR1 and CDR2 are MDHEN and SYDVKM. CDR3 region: CASNPIWGGVSYEQYF. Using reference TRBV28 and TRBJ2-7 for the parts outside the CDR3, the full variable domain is DVKVTQSSRYLVKRTGEKVFLECVQDMDHENMFWYRQDPGLGLRLIYFSYDVKMKEKGDIPEGYSVSREKKERFSLILESASTNQTSMYLCASNPIWGGVSYEQYFGPGTRLTVT.

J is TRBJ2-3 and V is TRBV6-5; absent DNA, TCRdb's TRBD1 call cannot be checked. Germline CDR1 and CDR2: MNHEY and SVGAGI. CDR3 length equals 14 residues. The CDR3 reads CASSYSGTADTQYF.

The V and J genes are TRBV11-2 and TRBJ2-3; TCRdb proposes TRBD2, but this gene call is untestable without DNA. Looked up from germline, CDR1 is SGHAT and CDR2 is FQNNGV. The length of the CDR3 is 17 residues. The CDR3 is CASSLVERGGRTDTQYF.

CDR3 region: CASSSVAGANTGELFF. The chain recombines TRBV5-1 with TRBJ2-2; TCRdb's D gene call, TRBD2, goes unchecked for lack of DNA. Germline V gives CDR1 SGHRS, CDR2 YFSETQ. CDR3 length equals 16 residues.

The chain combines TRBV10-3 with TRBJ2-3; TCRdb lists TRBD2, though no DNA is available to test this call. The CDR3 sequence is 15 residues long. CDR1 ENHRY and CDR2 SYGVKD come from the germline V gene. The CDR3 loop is CAISDRGLNTDTQYF.

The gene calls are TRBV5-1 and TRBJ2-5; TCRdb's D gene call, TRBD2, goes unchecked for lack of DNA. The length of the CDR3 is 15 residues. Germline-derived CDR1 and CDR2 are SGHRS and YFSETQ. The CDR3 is CASSLWSGGPETQYF.

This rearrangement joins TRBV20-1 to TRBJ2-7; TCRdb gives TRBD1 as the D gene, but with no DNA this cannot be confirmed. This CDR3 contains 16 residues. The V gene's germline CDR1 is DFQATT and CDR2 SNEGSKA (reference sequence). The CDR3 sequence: CSAYDFMRGPPYEQYF.

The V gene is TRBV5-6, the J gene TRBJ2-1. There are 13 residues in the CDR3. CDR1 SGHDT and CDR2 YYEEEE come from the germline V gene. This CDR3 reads CASSLGSLHEQFF.

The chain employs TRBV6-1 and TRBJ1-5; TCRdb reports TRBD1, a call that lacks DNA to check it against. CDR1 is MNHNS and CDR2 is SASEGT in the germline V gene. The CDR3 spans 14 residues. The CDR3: CASSRTGPVQPQHF.

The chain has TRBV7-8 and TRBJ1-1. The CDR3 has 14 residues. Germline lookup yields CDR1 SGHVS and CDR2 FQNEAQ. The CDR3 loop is CASSSFDRNTEAFF.

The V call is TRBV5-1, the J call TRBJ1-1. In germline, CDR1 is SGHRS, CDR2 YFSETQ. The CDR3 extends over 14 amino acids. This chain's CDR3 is CASSSGLIPTEAFF.

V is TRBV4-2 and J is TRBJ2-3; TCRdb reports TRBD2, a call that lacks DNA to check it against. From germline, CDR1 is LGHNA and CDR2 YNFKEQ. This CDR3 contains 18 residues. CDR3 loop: CASSQEALSLAGSDTQYF.

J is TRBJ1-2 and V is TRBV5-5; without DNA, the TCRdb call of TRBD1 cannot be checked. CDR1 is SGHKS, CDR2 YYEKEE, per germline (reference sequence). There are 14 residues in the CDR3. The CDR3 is CASSIGGVTRGYTF.

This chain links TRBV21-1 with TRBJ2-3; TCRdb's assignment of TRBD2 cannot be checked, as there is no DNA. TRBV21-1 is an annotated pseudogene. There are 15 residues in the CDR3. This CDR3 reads CASSKKTSGTDTQYF.

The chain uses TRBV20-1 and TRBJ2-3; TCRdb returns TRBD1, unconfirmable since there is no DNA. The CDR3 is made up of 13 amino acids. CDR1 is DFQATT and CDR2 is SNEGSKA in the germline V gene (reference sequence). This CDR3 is CSAAGRGGRTQYF.

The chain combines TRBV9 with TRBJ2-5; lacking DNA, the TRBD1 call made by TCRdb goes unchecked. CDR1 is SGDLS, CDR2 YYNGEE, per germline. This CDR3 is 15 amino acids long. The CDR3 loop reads CASSPRRGRGETQYF.

The CDR3: CASSFGTPSTYEQYF. The chain carries TRBV5-1 and TRBJ2-7; TCRdb returns TRBD1, unconfirmable since there is no DNA. The CDR3 is 15 residues long. Germline lookup yields CDR1 SGHRS and CDR2 YFSETQ.

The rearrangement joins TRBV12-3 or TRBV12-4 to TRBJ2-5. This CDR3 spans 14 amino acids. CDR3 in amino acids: CASSSRALRETQYF.

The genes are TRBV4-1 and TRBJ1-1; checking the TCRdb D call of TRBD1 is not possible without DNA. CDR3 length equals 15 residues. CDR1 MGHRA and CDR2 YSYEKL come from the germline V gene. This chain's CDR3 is CASSQGQGGNTEAFF.

The CDR3 spells CASSYSKGLAWTTGELFF. The J gene is TRBJ2-2, the V gene TRBV6-5; with no DNA, the TCRdb D assignment of TRBD2 cannot be verified. The germline gives CDR1 MNHEY, CDR2 SVGAGI. The CDR3 sequence is 18 residues long.

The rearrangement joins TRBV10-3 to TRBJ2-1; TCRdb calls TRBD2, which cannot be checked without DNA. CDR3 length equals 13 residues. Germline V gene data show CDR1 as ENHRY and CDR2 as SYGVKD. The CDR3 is CAISESSGGGKFF.

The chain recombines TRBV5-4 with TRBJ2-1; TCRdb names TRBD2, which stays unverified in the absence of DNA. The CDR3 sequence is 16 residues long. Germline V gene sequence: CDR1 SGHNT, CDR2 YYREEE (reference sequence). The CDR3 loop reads CASSSASGGSRNEQFF.